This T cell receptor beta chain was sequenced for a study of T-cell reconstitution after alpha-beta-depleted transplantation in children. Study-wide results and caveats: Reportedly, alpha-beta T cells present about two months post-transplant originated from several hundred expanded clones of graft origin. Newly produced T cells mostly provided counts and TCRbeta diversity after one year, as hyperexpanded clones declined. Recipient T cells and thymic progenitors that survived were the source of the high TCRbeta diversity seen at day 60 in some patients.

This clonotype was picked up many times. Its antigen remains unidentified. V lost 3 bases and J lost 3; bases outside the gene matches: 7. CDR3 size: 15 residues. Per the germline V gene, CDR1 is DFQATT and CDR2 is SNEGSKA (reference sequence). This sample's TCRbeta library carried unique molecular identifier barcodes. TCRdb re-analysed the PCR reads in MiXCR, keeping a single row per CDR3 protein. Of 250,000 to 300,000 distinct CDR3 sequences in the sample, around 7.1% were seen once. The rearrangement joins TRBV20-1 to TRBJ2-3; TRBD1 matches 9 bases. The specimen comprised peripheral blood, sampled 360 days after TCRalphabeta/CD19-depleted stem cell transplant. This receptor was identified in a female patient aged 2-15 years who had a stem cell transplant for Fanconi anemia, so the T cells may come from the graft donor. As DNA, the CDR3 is TGCAGTGCTAGGGATGCGGGACAGGGTACAGATACGCAGTATTTT. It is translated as CSARDAGQGTDTQYF.